Here is one T cell receptor (beta chain) with its context. Its specificity is not known. The entry originates in a study of CD8+ T cells in alopecia areata. Study-wide results and caveats: In scalp samples, resident alphabeta T cells of normal skin are also sequenced.

Investigators isolated RNA and reverse transcribed it into cDNA to act as the sequencing template. TCRdb's copy holds only in-frame clones and misses some; the assay was immunoSEQ multiplex PCR. Among about 200,000 clones listed, around 50% were seen once. Germline V gives CDR1 GTSNPN, CDR2 SVGIG (reference sequence). J lost 2 bases, V lost 2 bases, and 2 bases had no gene match. CDR3 length: 13 amino acids. The chain combines TRBV30 with TRBJ2-5; 7 nucleotides match TRBD2. The sample was CD8+ T cells sorted from blood. The clonotype was recovered from a human donor in good health. As DNA, the CDR3 is TGTGCCTGGAGTTGGCGGGAGCAAGAGACCCAGTACTTC. Encoded protein: CAWSWREQETQYF.